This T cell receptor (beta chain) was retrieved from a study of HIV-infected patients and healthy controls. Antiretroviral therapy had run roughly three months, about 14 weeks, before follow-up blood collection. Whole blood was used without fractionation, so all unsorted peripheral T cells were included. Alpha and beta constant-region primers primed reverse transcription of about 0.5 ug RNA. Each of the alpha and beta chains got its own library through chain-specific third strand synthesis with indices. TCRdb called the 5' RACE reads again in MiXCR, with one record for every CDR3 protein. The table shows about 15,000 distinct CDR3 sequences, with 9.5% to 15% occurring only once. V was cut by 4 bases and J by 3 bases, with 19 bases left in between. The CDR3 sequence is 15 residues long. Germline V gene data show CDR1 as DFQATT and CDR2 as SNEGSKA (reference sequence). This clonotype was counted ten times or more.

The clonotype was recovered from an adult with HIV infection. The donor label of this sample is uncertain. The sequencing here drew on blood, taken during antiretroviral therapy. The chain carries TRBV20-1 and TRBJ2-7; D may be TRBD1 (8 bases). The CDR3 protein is CSATRGQGGSYEQYF. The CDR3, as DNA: TGCAGTGCTACTCGTGGACAGGGAGGGAGCTACGAGCAGTACTTC.